The present TCR beta chain was sequenced within a study of a mutant IDH1 vaccine in newly diagnosed glioma. About the study: In weeks 1, 3, 5, 7, 11, 15, 19 and 23, patients were immunized, eight times in all. Vaccine dosing followed radiotherapy by 4-6 weeks, or accompanied temozolomide cycles.

TCRdb's table, derived via immunoSEQ multiplex PCR, lists solely in-frame clones and lacks some. The table has 35,000 to 40,000 clones, 84% seen once; the top ten hold roughly 2%. Time point specified: week 11, during vaccination. Every single dose of the vaccine, 300 ug of mutant IDH1 20-mer peptide, came with topical imiquimod. The CDR3 consists of 14 residues. Unmatched junction bases numbered 5, after V lost 6 bases and J lost 5 bases. The V gene's germline CDR1 is SGHNT and CDR2 YYREEE (reference sequence). A remark on this clone: Its antigen is not identified.

The J gene is TRBJ2-2, the V gene TRBV5-4, with 9 bases aligning to TRBD1. This receptor was identified in a man aged 35 to 55 with glioma. This specimen was PBMCs, taken from a glioma patient whose treatment included an IDH1 peptide vaccine. In DNA form, the CDR3 reads TGTGCCAGCAAACCGGGACAGGGAACCGGGGAGCTGTTTTTT. Translation: CASKPGQGTGELFF.